Below, 30 T cell receptor beta chains from the same sample are listed, as sequenced in a study of response to subunit inactivated influenza vaccine. TCRdb re-called the RT-PCR reads with MiXCR, one entry per CDR3 protein. The sample lists hundreds of thousands of distinct CDR3 sequences, 15% to 18% seen once, with more than 9% in the top ten. The specimen was PBMCs from blood, collected roughly 12 days after vaccination. These TCRs come from a man aged 45 to 65 who received an inactivated influenza vaccine.

The table lists this clonotype with many counts. The gene calls are TRBV29-1 and TRBJ1-1, with D uncertain. The CDR3 is 14 amino acids. From germline, CDR1 is SQVTM and CDR2 ANQGSEA. V was clipped by 4 bases and J by 0 bases, with 12 bases between them. The CDR3 coding sequence is TGCAGCGTTGTTAGGGCCGACATGAACACTGAAGCTTTCTTT. It translates to CSVVRADMNTEAFF.

This chain joins TRBV18 and TRBJ1-4; 7 positions agree with TRBD1. The CDR3 is 12 amino acids. Germline CDR1 and CDR2: KGHSH and LQKENI. J lost 10 bases, V lost 3 bases, and 2 bases had no gene match. Written as DNA, the CDR3 is TGTGCCAGCTCACCTTCAGGGGGAAAACTGTTTTTT. Encoded protein: CASSPSGGKLFF.

The rearrangement links TRBV5-1 to TRBJ2-7, with D maybe TRBD2 (6 bases). Deletions cut 4 bases from V and 5 bases from J, with 19 bases between. The CDR3 has 15 amino acids. Germline values: CDR1 SGHRS, CDR2 YFSETQ. CDR3 in amino acids: CASSPWGRRGDEQYF. CDR3 bases: TGCGCCAGCAGCCCCTGGGGGAGGCGAGGCGACGAGCAGTACTTC. Variable domain in full (rest from reference TRBV5-1 and TRBJ2-7): KAGVTQTPRYLIKTRGQQVTLSCSPISGHRSVSWYQQTPGQGLQFLFEYFSETQRNKGNFPGRFSGRQFSNSRSEMNVSTLELGDSALYLCASSPWGRRGDEQYFGPGTRLTVT.

The chain employs TRBV7-6 and TRBJ2-5, with 9 bases aligning to TRBD2. The CDR3 runs to 17 residues. CDR1 is SGHVS and CDR2 is FNYEAQ in the germline V gene. Unmatched junction bases numbered 14, after V lost 7 bases and J lost 2 bases. In DNA form, the CDR3 reads TGTGCCAGCACCGTTAGCGGGAGTCTCCCCTCACAAGAGACCCAGTACTTC. Translation: CASTVSGSLPSQETQYF.

The chain is built from TRBV7-9 and TRBJ1-4, with TRBD1 as a possible D gene (6 bases). The germline V gene has CDR1 SEHNR and CDR2 FQNEAQ (reference sequence). Trimming removed 1 base from V and 10 bases from J, with 13 bases in between. CDR3 length equals 14 residues. The CDR3 nucleotides are TGTGCCAGCAGCTTAGGACAGGCTGAGGGAAAACTGTTTTTT. Translation gives CASSLGQAEGKLFF.

The genes are TRBV15 and TRBJ1-6; D is undetermined. V was pared by 0 bases and J by 7 bases, with 10 bases between. Looked up from germline, CDR1 is LNHNV and CDR2 is YYDKDF (reference sequence). This CDR3 comprises 15 residues. The CDR3 loop is CATSRDLLGNSPLHF. The DNA for the CDR3 is TGTGCCACCAGCAGAGATCTCTTGGGGAATTCACCCCTCCACTTT.

The chain recombines TRBV3-1 with TRBJ2-5; 7 nucleotides align to TRBD1. This CDR3 has 15 residues. The J segment lost 2 bases and the V segment lost 1 base, leaving 4 bases of the junction unmatched. The germline gives CDR1 LGHDT, CDR2 YNNKEL (reference sequence). The CDR3 loop is CASSQVPGGQETQYF. The CDR3 DNA is TGTGCCAGCAGCCAAGTTCCAGGGGGACAAGAGACCCAGTACTTC.

This clonotype appeared a few times. The genes are TRBV3-1 and TRBJ2-7; D may be TRBD1 or TRBD2 (5 bases each). In germline, CDR1 is LGHDT, CDR2 YNNKEL (reference sequence). V was clipped by 3 bases and J by 6 bases, with 21 bases between them. The CDR3 consists of 16 residues. DNA of the CDR3: TGTGCCAGCAGCCAGAGACCTGCCGGGACCCAAGGCGAGCAGTACTTC. It translates to CASSQRPAGTQGEQYF.

The V gene is TRBV4-2, the J gene TRBJ1-4, with TRBD1 as a possible D gene (5 bases). Germline values: CDR1 LGHNA, CDR2 YNFKEQ. This CDR3 region has 15 residues. V dropped 2 bases and J dropped 4 bases, with 11 bases sitting between them. CDR3 sequence (DNA): TGTGCCAGCAGCCAACCGGGACGGGTTAATGAAAAACTGTTTTTT. Its protein is CASSQPGRVNEKLFF.

V usage is TRBV5-1 and J usage is TRBJ2-7, with TRBD1 as a possible D gene (6 bases). Germline V CDR1 and CDR2: SGHRS, YFSETQ. The CDR3 spans 17 residues. The V end was cut by 3 bases, the J end by 3 bases, with 22 bases between. CDR3 loop: CASSSPPQGPRYYEQYF. CDR3 coding DNA: TGCGCCAGCAGCTCACCCCCACAGGGCCCCCGCTACTACGAGCAGTACTTC. The complete variable domain, with remaining parts taken from reference TRBV5-1 and TRBJ2-7, reads KAGVTQTPRYLIKTRGQQVTLSCSPISGHRSVSWYQQTPGQGLQFLFEYFSETQRNKGNFPGRFSGRQFSNSRSEMNVSTLELGDSALYLCASSSPPQGPRYYEQYFGPGTRLTVT.

The chain carries TRBV10-2 and TRBJ2-1; 7 bases match TRBD1. CDR1 is WSHSY, CDR2 SAAADI, per germline. The ends lost 6 bases at V and 8 bases at J; junction bases unmatched: 10. This CDR3 spans 14 amino acids. CDR3 DNA: TGCGCCAGCAGCAAATTGGACAGGCTGGATGAGCAGTTCTTC. This gives the protein CASSKLDRLDEQFF.

This clonotype has more than one count but fewer than ten. This chain links TRBV7-3 with TRBJ2-1; the D gene is possibly TRBD1 (5 bases). Deletions cut 2 bases from V and 0 bases from J, with 11 bases between. CDR1 SGHTA and CDR2 FQGTGA come from the germline V gene. There are 16 residues in the CDR3. CDR3 residues: CASSLWQGNSYNEQFF. CDR3 nucleotide sequence: TGTGCCAGCAGCTTATGGCAGGGTAACTCCTACAATGAGCAGTTCTTC.

The chain combines TRBV5-1 with TRBJ2-5, with 10 bases lining up with TRBD2. CDR3 length: 14 residues. Germline CDR1 is SGHRS and CDR2 is YFSETQ. Unmatched junction bases numbered 2, after V lost 1 base and J lost 5 bases. Written as DNA, the CDR3 is TGCGCCAGCAGCTTGACTAGCGGGATCGAGACCCAGTACTTC. It specifies CASSLTSGIETQYF.

This chain joins TRBV5-6 and TRBJ2-1; D unclear. V was trimmed by 6 bases and J by 0 bases, leaving 16 bases between them. This CDR3 contains 16 residues. The germline CDR1 and CDR2 sequences are SGHDT and YYEEEE. The CDR3 DNA is TGTGCCAGCACCTCCCCGGGTGGTAGCTCCTACAATGAGCAGTTCTTC. Protein: CASTSPGGSSYNEQFF.

The rearrangement links TRBV4-3 to TRBJ2-3; 7 bases match TRBD2. The CDR3 length is 17 residues. V lost 0 bases to trimming and J lost 4 bases; unmatched junction nucleotides: 10. CDR1 is LGHNA and CDR2 is YSLEER in the germline V gene. The CDR3, as DNA: TGCGCCAGCAGCCAAGAGCGGAGGCTCAGCGGGGCAGATACGCAGTATTTT. It encodes CASSQERRLSGADTQYF.

This clonotype was observed a few times. V usage is TRBV20-1 and J usage is TRBJ2-5; D unresolved. V was shortened by 0 bases and J by 1 base, with 9 bases between the two germline ends. The CDR3 sequence is 14 residues long. The germline gives CDR1 DFQATT, CDR2 SNEGSKA (reference sequence). CDR3 sequence (DNA): TGCAGTGCTAGAGATCTTGGCAGCCAAGAGACCCAGTACTTC. Protein: CSARDLGSQETQYF.

The rearrangement joins TRBV20-1 to TRBJ1-1, with D maybe TRBD1 (5 bases). The V end was cut by 2 bases, the J end by 0 bases, with 16 bases between. CDR3 length equals 16 residues. CDR1 and CDR2 (germline): DFQATT, SNEGSKA (reference sequence). The CDR3 here is CSARPLQTDMNTEAFF. The CDR3 DNA sequence: TGCAGTGCTAGACCCCTCCAGACAGACATGAACACTGAAGCTTTCTTT.

This chain connects TRBV20-1 to TRBJ2-7, with 8 bases matching TRBD1. V dropped 5 bases and J dropped 3; count of bases not matched to a gene: 9. CDR3 length: 14 amino acids. CDR1 is DFQATT, CDR2 SNEGSKA, per germline (reference sequence). The CDR3 region is CSAPPDGQGYEQYF. DNA of the CDR3: TGCAGTGCTCCTCCGGACGGACAGGGCTACGAGCAGTACTTC.

V gene TRBV20-1 combines with J gene TRBJ2-3, with D possibly matching TRBD1 (5 bases). The CDR3 is 15 amino acids. The V gene lost 8 bases and the J gene lost 6 bases, with 24 bases spanning the gap. The germline CDR1 and CDR2 sequences are DFQATT and SNEGSKA (reference sequence). CDR3 sequence: CSITPMDIPADTQYF. CDR3 DNA sequence: TGCAGTATCACCCCCATGGACATCCCGGCGGATACGCAGTATTTT.

The chain links TRBV4-2 to TRBJ2-5; 7 bases fit TRBD2. The CDR3 is 18 residues long. Germline-derived CDR1 and CDR2 are LGHNA and YNFKEQ. With V trimmed by 1 base and J by 0 bases, 11 bases remained unmatched. For the CDR3, the DNA is TGTGCCAGCAGCCAAGCCGGTGGGGCTAGCGGATACCAAGAGACCCAGTACTTC. This codes for CASSQAGGASGYQETQYF.

The J gene is TRBJ1-2, the V gene TRBV4-3; the D is unclear. This CDR3 region has 16 residues. V dropped 4 bases and J dropped 6 bases, with 21 bases sitting between them. Germline V lookup: CDR1 LGHNA, CDR2 YSLEER. This CDR3 reads CASSPEDGPRMDGYTF. CDR3 bases: TGCGCCAGCAGCCCAGAAGACGGGCCTCGGATGGATGGCTACACCTTC.

The rearrangement uses TRBV28 and TRBJ1-6; 8 nucleotides line up with TRBD1. The J segment lost 10 bases and the V segment lost 3 bases, leaving 5 bases of the junction unmatched. This CDR3 comprises 14 residues. CDR1 is MDHEN and CDR2 is SYDVKM in the germline V gene. In DNA, the CDR3 is TGTGCCAGCAGTTTTTCAGGGGGCTTCTCACCCCTCCACTTT. Amino acids: CASSFSGGFSPLHF.

This clonotype was observed many times. V gene TRBV12-3 or TRBV12-4 combines with J gene TRBJ1-1; D is perhaps TRBD1 (5 bases). There are 15 residues in the CDR3. Trimming left V 6 bases short and J 6 bases short, with 20 bases between. CDR3 nucleotide sequence: TGTGCCAGCAGGCCCTGGCTGGGGGGAGGGGCTGAAGCTTTCTTT. Translation gives CASRPWLGGGAEAFF.

The count of this clonotype is one. The chain combines TRBV19 with TRBJ1-1; D gene unclear. Germline V lookup: CDR1 LNHDA, CDR2 SQIVND (reference sequence). The length of the CDR3 is 13 residues. V was clipped by 10 bases and J by 1 base, with 13 bases between them. The DNA of the CDR3 is TGTGCCACCCGTCTAGGTGCGAACACTGAAGCTTTCTTT. Translating it yields CATRLGANTEAFF.

V usage is TRBV7-9 and J usage is TRBJ2-1; 9 nucleotides line up with TRBD1. Germline assignment: CDR1 SEHNR and CDR2 FQNEAQ (reference sequence). Trimming cost V 5 bases and J 2 bases; bases outside gene matches: 10. This CDR3 has 17 residues. Written as DNA, the CDR3 is TGTGCCAGCAGCACATATCCGGGACAGGGACCCTACAATGAGCAGTTCTTC. Its translation: CASSTYPGQGPYNEQFF.

This clonotype was counted many times. The CDR3 nucleotides are TGCAGCGTAGCCGATGGATGGGGTTGGGAGCAGTTCTTC. Protein: CSVADGWGWEQFF. The genes are TRBV29-1 and TRBJ2-1, with unresolved D. Trimming left V 6 bases short and J 10 bases short, with 19 bases between. Germline-derived CDR1 and CDR2 are SQVTM and ANQGSEA. This CDR3 has 13 residues.

The chain couples TRBV10-3 to TRBJ1-1, with TRBD1 as a possible D gene (6 bases). CDR3 length: 14 amino acids. From germline, CDR1 is ENHRY and CDR2 SYGVKD. Trimming shortened V by 10 bases and J by 4 bases, and 19 bases separated the two germline ends. The CDR3 DNA reads TGTGCCAGTAGGGGGGAGTCGGAGGGCACTGAAGCTTTCTTT. Translation: CASRGESEGTEAFF.

This clonotype occurred a few times. This rearrangement joins TRBV12-3 or TRBV12-4 to TRBJ2-2, with 7 bases aligning to TRBD1. After removal of 6 bases from V and 4 bases from J, the junction contained 8 bases not matched to a gene. This CDR3 spans 15 amino acids. Here the CDR3 reads CASRLTGSGTGELFF. In DNA form, the CDR3 reads TGTGCCAGCAGGCTGACAGGGTCGGGCACCGGGGAGCTGTTTTTT.

The chain joins TRBV7-6 to TRBJ2-7; 13 bases are a match to TRBD2. Germline V gene sequence: CDR1 SGHVS, CDR2 FNYEAQ. The CDR3 loop spans 16 amino acids. Unmatched junction bases numbered 8, after V lost 3 bases and J lost 6 bases. The CDR3 here is CASSFVLAGGISEQYF. CDR3 sequence (DNA): TGTGCCAGCAGCTTCGTACTAGCGGGAGGGATCAGCGAGCAGTACTTC.

The chain is built from TRBV5-6 and TRBJ2-3; 9 bases align to TRBD2. This CDR3 is built from 15 residues. Germline lookup yields CDR1 SGHDT and CDR2 YYEEEE. V lost 4 bases, J lost 5 bases, and 8 bases stayed unmatched. The CDR3 loop is CASSLMTSGGDTQYF. CDR3 in DNA: TGTGCCAGCAGCCTCATGACTAGCGGCGGAGATACGCAGTATTTT.